Described below is a single TCR beta chain sequence and its context. Its antigen target is currently unknown. No base quality information exists; no much larger clone differs at one position. This entry is derived from a study of blood T cell repertoires in COVID-19 (dated by TCRdb to about 2020). Some background on the complete study: Collaborator samples came from the United States, Italy and Spain and covered acute and convalescent phases of COVID-19. Subjects who had been exposed to COVID-19, were actively infected with it, or had recovered from it provided the deeply sampled blood TCRbeta repertoires that made up the dataset. The repertoires were made available in a free public database intended to serve as a resource for research on the immune response to SARS-CoV-2. The material from the prospective study consisted of cDNA or gDNA derived from T cells, B-cell-depleted T cells, or PBMCs. Where available, HLA class I and class II types were taken from metadata supplied by the sample provider and were not determined by assay-based typing. Nearly every sample came with metadata listing a de-identified subject ID, COVID-19 status, age in years and sex. The samples were drawn from the first 160 participants of the ongoing ImmuneRACE study and from roughly 1,300 subjects provided by 6 global collaborators. The research as a whole found: The amount of clinical and demographic metadata varied by source and participant and was provided uncurated.

TCRbeta CDR3 regions were amplified from genomic DNA using the immunoSEQ Assay, a bias-controlled multiplex PCR. In the original analysis: Within the assay, amplification of reference gene primers was used to estimate how many nucleated cells each sample contained. To quantify the absolute abundance of each unique TCRbeta CDR3 rearrangement, sequence reads were collapsed and filtered. For each sample, productive Simpson clonality was calculated as the square root of Simpson's diversity index over productive rearrangements. TCRdb retrieved this table from immuneACCESS and kept in-frame rearrangements only. Not all clones are present; in checked studies, unresolved V genes account for under half, and no reason is known for the remainder. V, J and clone size were drawn from that table, and D and trimming were deduced from the DNA. This sample holds approximately 260,000 clones; approximately 84% were observed only once. The top ten hold around 9.1% of the sample.

The collaborating institutions used their own protocols to collect whole blood in K2EDTA tubes. For TCRbeta analysis, collaborators shipped samples in one of three forms: frozen whole blood, isolated PBMCs, or DNA extracted from either of those sample types. The CDR3 spans 16 residues, from the cysteine through the phenylalanine. The kept DNA is CDR3 alone, 48 bases in frame from the first base. Trimming accounts for 2 bases at V and 8 bases at J, while the number of junction bases matched to no gene is 10. CDR1 and CDR2 are read off the germline V gene (reference sequence) as SGHNT and YYREEE. What was sequenced was peripheral blood. This receptor was obtained from a human donor in a cohort sampled during active COVID-19. In this chain, TRBV5-4 is recombined with TRBJ2-1, with 10 bases aligning to TRBD2. The base sequence is TGTGCCAGCAGCTTAGAAAGCGGGAGGGCCTGGGATGAGCAGTTCTTC. Its amino acids are CASSLESGRAWDEQFF. This CDR3, with the reference TRBV5-4 and TRBJ2-1 proteins standing in past its ends, gives the full variable domain ETGVTQSPTHLIKTRGQQVTLRCSSQSGHNTVSWYQQALGQGPQFIFQYYREEENGRGNFPPRFSGLQFPNYSSELNVNALELDDSALYLCASSLESGRAWDEQFFGPGTRLTVL.